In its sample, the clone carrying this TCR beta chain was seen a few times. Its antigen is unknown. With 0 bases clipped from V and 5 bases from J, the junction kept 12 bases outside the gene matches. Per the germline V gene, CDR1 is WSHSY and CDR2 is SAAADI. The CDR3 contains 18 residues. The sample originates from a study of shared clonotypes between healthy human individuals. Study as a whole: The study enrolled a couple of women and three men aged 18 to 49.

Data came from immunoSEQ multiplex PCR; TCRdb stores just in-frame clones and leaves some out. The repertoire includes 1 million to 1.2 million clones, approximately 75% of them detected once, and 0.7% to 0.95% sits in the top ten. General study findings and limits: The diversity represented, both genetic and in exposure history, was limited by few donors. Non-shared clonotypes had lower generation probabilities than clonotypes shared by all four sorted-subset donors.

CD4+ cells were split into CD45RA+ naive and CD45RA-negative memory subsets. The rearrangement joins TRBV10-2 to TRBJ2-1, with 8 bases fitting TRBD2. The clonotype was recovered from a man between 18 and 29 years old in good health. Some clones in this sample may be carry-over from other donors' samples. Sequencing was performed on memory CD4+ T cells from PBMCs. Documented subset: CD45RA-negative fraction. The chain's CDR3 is CASSESTRASGHDNEQFF. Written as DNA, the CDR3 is TGCGCCAGCAGTGAGTCGACTCGGGCTAGCGGGCACGACAATGAGCAGTTCTTC.